This passage covers 4 T cell receptor beta chains from one sample sequenced in a study of cytomegalovirus exposure and HLA in healthy donors. The PCR used 60 Vbeta and 13 Jbeta primers. Method: immunoSEQ multiplex PCR; TCRdb's copy keeps in-frame clones and lacks some. Of 80,000 to 130,000 clones listed, around 80% were seen once; the top ten hold roughly 3.7%. Material for sequencing was PBMCs. The receptors shown here come from a female donor in good health and CMV-seropositive.

The rearrangement joins TRBV7-6 to TRBJ2-5; 9 bases match TRBD2. The CDR3 loop spans 18 amino acids. The germline gives CDR1 SGHVS, CDR2 FNYEAQ. The J segment lost 1 base and the V segment lost 5 bases, leaving 14 bases of the junction unmatched. Written as DNA, the CDR3 is TGTGCCAGCAGCATCGACCGCATGGTAGCGGGGGCCCAAGAGACCCAGTACTTC. This translates into CASSIDRMVAGAQETQYF.

V usage is TRBV6-5 and J usage is TRBJ2-7; D remains unclear. The CDR3 spans 12 residues. From germline, CDR1 is MNHEY and CDR2 SVGAGI. V lost 4 bases and J lost 7, with 11 bases in between. CDR3 region: CASSSRVLEQYF. The CDR3 DNA reads TGTGCCAGCAGTTCCCGGGTCCTTGAGCAGTACTTC.

The J gene is TRBJ2-7, the V gene TRBV27; 8 bases are a match to TRBD1. The junction had 6 bases not matched to a gene; V was cut back by 4 bases and J by 4 bases. The CDR3 has 14 residues. Looked up from germline, CDR1 is MNHEY and CDR2 is SMNVEV (reference sequence). CDR3 region: CASSSTGVNYEQYF. The CDR3 bases are TGTGCCAGCAGTTCGACAGGGGTAAATTACGAGCAGTACTTC.

The chain links TRBV9 to TRBJ2-1; 11 bases align to TRBD2. This CDR3 is 17 amino acids long. The ends lost 4 bases at V and 9 bases at J; junction bases unmatched: 15. The germline V gene has CDR1 SGDLS and CDR2 YYNGEE. CDR3 residues: CASSLLAGARAGVEQFF. The CDR3 DNA follows: TGTGCCAGCAGCCTACTAGCGGGGGCGCGGGCGGGTGTTGAGCAGTTCTTC.